Listed below are T cell receptor beta chains from one sample, sequenced in a study of identical twins. TCRdb re-analysed the 5' RACE reads in MiXCR, keeping a single row per CDR3 protein. The sample consists of 450,000 or so distinct CDR3 sequences, about 18% of them appearing once. Sequencing was carried out using naive T cells sorted from blood. Receptors originate from a man aged 45-60 years in good health. The CDR3 runs from the conserved cysteine through the conserved F or W. A D gene is named only where the DNA matches it firmly. The size of a clone is reported for some rows only, either as once, few or many, or as a class for expanded clones.

TRBV5-1,few,TRBD2,TRBJ2-3,CASSASGLDPKPTDTQYF,TGCGCCAGCAGCGCCTCCGGACTAGACCCCAAACCCACAGATACGCAGTATTTT
TRBV6-1,-,TRBD2,TRBJ2-1,CASSELGLAGGPYNEQFF,TGTGCCAGCAGTGAACTGGGACTAGCGGGGGGCCCCTACAATGAGCAGTTCTTC
TRBV10-3,many,TRBD2,TRBJ2-2,CAISRTSGGYNANTGELFF,TGTGCCATCAGTAGGACTAGCGGGGGGTATAACGCGAACACCGGGGAGCTGTTTTTT
TRBV7-2,few,TRBD1,TRBJ1-2,CASSRTGGQGYGYTF,TGTGCCAGCAGTCGGACAGGGGGCCAGGGCTATGGCTACACCTTC
TRBV27,-,TRBD1,TRBJ1-2,CASSSLPGDRGNYGYTF,TGTGCCAGCAGTTCCCTACCTGGGGACAGGGGAAACTATGGCTACACCTTC
TRBV5-1,few,-,TRBJ2-7,CASSSWGLRNEQYF,TGCGCCAGCAGTTCCTGGGGGCTGAGGAACGAGCAGTACTTC
TRBV12-3/TRBV12-4,-,-,TRBJ2-1,CASSRSGYGYNEQFF,TGTGCCAGCAGCCGCTCTGGATACGGCTACAATGAGCAGTTCTTC
TRBV3-1,few,TRBD2,TRBJ2-1,CASSRMSETSGRWEQFF,TGTGCCAGCAGCCGGATGAGCGAGACTAGCGGGAGATGGGAGCAGTTCTTC
TRBV7-9,few,-,TRBJ2-2,CASRLQDSNTGELFF,TGTGCCAGCAGACTACAGGACTCGAACACCGGGGAGCTGTTTTTT
TRBV3-1,-,TRBD2,TRBJ2-2,CASSQGTSGRWDTGELFF,TGTGCCAGCAGCCAAGGGACTAGCGGGAGGTGGGACACCGGGGAGCTGTTTTTT
TRBV20-1,few,TRBD2,TRBJ2-3,CSARESPPSGRTDTQYF,TGCAGTGCTAGAGAGAGCCCGCCTAGCGGGAGAACAGATACGCAGTATTTT
TRBV5-1,many,-,TRBJ2-7,CASSLEGAHEQYF,TGCGCCAGCAGCTTGGAAGGGGCCCACGAGCAGTACTTC
TRBV5-1,many,TRBD1,TRBJ2-7,CASSLTGTGYSYEQYF,TGCGCCAGCAGCCTAACCGGGACAGGGTACTCCTACGAGCAGTACTTC
TRBV6-2/TRBV6-3,many,-,TRBJ1-1,CASSYPLGVAEAFF,TGTGCCAGCAGTTACCCTTTGGGAGTGGCTGAAGCTTTCTTT
TRBV5-1,many,-,TRBJ2-3,CASRLQSTDTQYF,TGCGCCAGCAGGCTCCAGAGCACAGATACGCAGTATTTT
TRBV14,-,-,TRBJ2-7,CASSQEIGGRSEQYF,TGTGCCAGCAGCCAAGAAATCGGGGGGCGAAGCGAGCAGTACTTC
TRBV7-9,few,TRBD1,TRBJ2-7,CASSLVYRTGPYEQYF,TGTGCCAGCAGCTTAGTTTATCGGACAGGTCCTTACGAGCAGTACTTC
TRBV11-2,-,TRBD1,TRBJ2-1,CASSGNRGYGEQFF,TGTGCCAGCAGCGGTAACAGGGGGTACGGTGAGCAGTTCTTC
TRBV2,many,-,TRBJ2-7,CASRPDSQALEQYF,TGTGCCAGCAGACCCGACAGTCAGGCCCTAGAGCAGTACTTC
TRBV9,few,-,TRBJ2-3,CASSVATGRDTQYF,TGTGCCAGCAGCGTAGCTACGGGGAGGGATACGCAGTATTTT
TRBV5-1,-,-,TRBJ2-2,CASSLDGRASGELFF,TGCGCCAGCAGCTTGGATGGCAGGGCATCCGGGGAGCTGTTTTTT
TRBV6-2/TRBV6-3,many,-,TRBJ2-7,CATWGDGTYEQYF,TGTGCCACCTGGGGGGACGGGACCTACGAGCAGTACTTC
TRBV5-1,few,-,TRBJ2-7,CASSVQGEVWDEQYF,TGCGCCAGCAGCGTGCAAGGGGAGGTCTGGGACGAGCAGTACTTC
TRBV6-2/TRBV6-3,few,TRBD1,TRBJ1-6,CASSTDRVSYNSPLHF,TGTGCCAGCAGTACAGACAGGGTGTCCTATAATTCACCCCTCCACTTT
TRBV3-1,once,TRBD2,TRBJ2-1,CASSQGGLAGVENEQFF,TGTGCCAGCAGCCAGGGAGGACTAGCGGGAGTTGAAAATGAGCAGTTCTTC
TRBV29-1,-,-,TRBJ2-1,CSVGQDYNEQFF,TGCAGCGTGGGGCAGGACTACAATGAGCAGTTCTTC
TRBV29-1,few,TRBD1,TRBJ2-2,CSVRDRNTGELFF,TGCAGCGTTCGGGACAGGAACACCGGGGAGCTGTTTTTT
TRBV5-6,few,-,TRBJ2-5,CASSLDPRDSLGETQYF,TGTGCCAGCAGCCTGGACCCTCGGGACTCTTTGGGGGAGACCCAGTACTTC